The 20 T cell receptor beta chains below all came from one sample that was sequenced in a study of T cell responses to AZD1222 COVID-19 vaccine. Profiling relied on immunoSEQ multiplex PCR, and the TCRdb table lists in-frame clones only, not all of them. The sample shows 150,000 to 200,000 clones, almost 90% of them seen only once. The material was peripheral blood, obtained 28 days after the second AZD1222 dose. The origin of the receptors is an adult who received the AZD1222 COVID-19 vaccine.

The rearrangement joins TRBV19 to TRBJ2-7; 9 bases agree with TRBD1. Germline CDR1 LNHDA, CDR2 SQIVND (reference sequence). The CDR3 consists of 16 residues. The J segment lost 0 bases and the V segment lost 2 bases, leaving 5 bases of the junction unmatched. CDR3 loop: CASSITGTGSSYEQYF. In DNA form, the CDR3 reads TGTGCCAGTAGTATAACCGGGACAGGGAGCTCCTACGAGCAGTACTTC.

V usage is TRBV6-2 or TRBV6-3 and J usage is TRBJ1-1; 7 positions match TRBD1. CDR1 and CDR2 (germline): MNHEY, SVGEGT. V lost 2 bases, J lost 0 bases, and 3 bases stayed unmatched. The CDR3 contains 15 residues. The CDR3 here is CASSYPGTVNTEAFF. In DNA form, the CDR3 reads TGTGCCAGCAGTTACCCCGGGACAGTGAACACTGAAGCTTTCTTT.

The table lists this clone with a count of one. The chain is built from TRBV28 and TRBJ1-3; the match to TRBD1 covers 7 bases. This CDR3 is built from 17 residues. Trimming took 2 bases from V and 0 from J; bases not matched to a gene: 7. In germline, CDR1 is MDHEN, CDR2 SYDVKM. CDR3 sequence reads: CASSLIQGSTSGNTIYF. CDR3 sequence (DNA): TGTGCCAGCAGTTTAATACAGGGGTCCACCTCTGGAAACACCATATATTTT.

The rearrangement joins TRBV7-9 to TRBJ1-6; 7 bases agree with TRBD1. The CDR3 is 15 residues long. The trim removed 3 bases at V and 8 bases at J, leaving 7 bases unmatched. The germline gives CDR1 SEHNR, CDR2 FQNEAQ (reference sequence). CDR3 amino acids: CASSFGGQRDSPLHF. The CDR3, as DNA: TGTGCCAGCAGCTTTGGGGGACAGAGGGATTCACCCCTCCACTTT.

The table lists this clone with a few counts. The chain couples TRBV19 to TRBJ1-5; TRBD1 might be the D (5 bases). Trimming removed 3 bases at V and 7 bases at J, with 13 bases between. This CDR3 spans 14 amino acids. CDR1 LNHDA and CDR2 SQIVND come from the germline V gene (reference sequence). The CDR3 sequence: CASSMDNRMQPQHF. CDR3 coding DNA: TGTGCCAGTAGTATGGACAATCGCATGCAGCCCCAGCATTTT.

J is TRBJ2-3 and V is TRBV15, with no clear D. Germline V gene lookup returns CDR1 LNHNV and CDR2 YYDKDF (reference sequence). The CDR3 length is 13 residues. Deletions cut 0 bases from V and 4 bases from J, with 5 bases between. CDR3 sequence reads: CATSRDLADTQYF. The CDR3 coding sequence is TGTGCCACCAGCAGAGATCTAGCAGATACGCAGTATTTT.

V gene TRBV19 combines with J gene TRBJ1-6; a weak D match, TRBD1 (6 bases). Trimming removed 3 bases at V and 6 bases at J, with 12 bases between. Germline CDR1 is LNHDA and CDR2 is SQIVND (reference sequence). The CDR3 consists of 15 residues. The CDR3 DNA follows: TGTGCCAGTAGTATTGGGGGGGCGCCTAATTCACCCCTCCACTTT. Protein sequence: CASSIGGAPNSPLHF.

This chain connects TRBV30 to TRBJ1-3; 7 bases agree with TRBD1. CDR1 and CDR2 (germline): GTSNPN, SVGIG (reference sequence). The J segment lost 7 bases and the V segment lost 5 bases, leaving 14 bases of the junction unmatched. CDR3 size: 15 residues. CDR3 DNA: TGTGCCTGGGGTTACGGACAGGCAGGCTCCAACACCATATATTTT. It specifies CAWGYGQAGSNTIYF.

This chain uses TRBV30 with TRBJ2-1; 7 positions agree with TRBD1. CDR1 is GTSNPN and CDR2 is SVGIG in the germline V gene (reference sequence). Trimming cost V 2 bases and J 6 bases; bases outside gene matches: 7. This CDR3 comprises 14 residues. CDR3 residues: CAWSTGASLNEQFF. Written as DNA, the CDR3 is TGTGCCTGGAGTACAGGGGCTTCCCTCAATGAGCAGTTCTTC.

The chain couples TRBV6-6 to TRBJ2-7, with D possibly TRBD2 on 5 matching bases. The CDR3 length is 14 residues. V shed 3 bases and J shed 0 bases, with 9 bases lying between them. In germline, CDR1 is MNHNY, CDR2 SVGAGI (reference sequence). The DNA of the CDR3 is TGTGCCAGCAGTTATGTGGAGGACTCCTACGAGCAGTACTTC. Its translation: CASSYVEDSYEQYF.

CDR3 region: CASSRSQGAIQPQHF. CDR3 nucleotides: TGTGCCAGCAGTCGTAGCCAGGGGGCCATTCAGCCCCAGCATTTT. V is TRBV6-2 or TRBV6-3 and J is TRBJ1-5; 8 bases map to TRBD1. Germline V gene sequence: CDR1 MNHEY, CDR2 SVGEGT. The trim removed 5 bases at V and 6 bases at J, leaving 9 bases unmatched. The CDR3 sequence is 15 residues long.

The V and J genes are TRBV28 and TRBJ2-5; D gene unclear. The CDR3 has 15 amino acids. V lost 2 bases to trimming and J lost 0 bases, with 10 bases between them. CDR1 and CDR2 from the germline V gene are MDHEN and SYDVKM. In nucleotides, the CDR3 is TGTGCCAGCAGTTTACAGGCCTTGTACCAAGAGACCCAGTACTTC. Translation gives CASSLQALYQETQYF.

CDR3 bases: TGTGCCAGCAGCCAAGCCCCCGGCTACACCTTC. It encodes CASSQAPGYTF. J is TRBJ1-2 and V is TRBV3-1 (or the pseudogene TRBV3-2); no clear D gene. CDR1 and CDR2 from the germline V gene are LGHDT and YNNKEL (reference sequence). The CDR3 contains 11 residues. The V and J ends lost 1 base and 8 bases respectively, with 5 bases between them.

The V call is TRBV19, the J call TRBJ2-7, with 8 bases matching TRBD1. The length of the CDR3 is 14 residues. Germline CDR1 reads LNHDA; CDR2 reads SQIVND (reference sequence). With 6 bases clipped from V and 2 bases from J, the junction kept 6 bases outside the gene matches. The CDR3 DNA sequence: TGTGCCAGTAGATCCGGGACAGGAGCCTACGAGCAGTACTTC. Protein product: CASRSGTGAYEQYF.

CDR3 sequence: CASSEGPQGAPLHF. Written as DNA, the CDR3 is TGTGCCAGCAGTGAAGGACCCCAAGGGGCACCCCTCCACTTT. This chain connects TRBV25-1 to TRBJ1-6; D possibly corresponds to TRBD1 (5 bases). This CDR3 has 14 residues. Germline values: CDR1 MGHDK, CDR2 SYGVNS. V lost 2 bases and J 11 bases, leaving 13 bases between the germline ends. Together with reference TRBV25-1 and TRBJ1-6, the CDR3 gives the full variable domain: EADIYQTPRYLVIGTGKKITLECSQTMGHDKMYWYQQDPGMELHLIHYSYGVNSTEKGDLSSESTVSRIRTEHFPLTLESARPSHTSQYLCASSEGPQGAPLHFGNGTRLTVT.

Only one count was recorded for this clone. CDR3 amino acids: CASSSGGGRNTEAFF. CDR3 nucleotide sequence: TGTGCCAGCAGTTCGGGGGGGGGCCGGAACACTGAAGCTTTCTTT. V usage is TRBV6-5 and J usage is TRBJ1-1, with a weak D call TRBD1 (6 bases). From germline, CDR1 is MNHEY and CDR2 SVGAGI. This CDR3 comprises 15 residues. Trimming removed 4 bases from V and 1 base from J, with 13 bases in between.

This chain connects TRBV5-1 to TRBJ2-1, with 8 bases that match TRBD2. V shed 0 bases, J shed 4 bases, and the junction held 3 bases outside the gene matches. The CDR3 is 15 residues long. Germline CDR1 is SGHRS and CDR2 is YFSETQ. The CDR3 region is CASSLASSGYNEQFF. In nucleotides, the CDR3 is TGCGCCAGCAGCTTGGCGTCTAGCGGGTACAATGAGCAGTTCTTC.

This clone has more than one count but fewer than ten. The CDR3 spells CASSPSVHSSTEAFF. The CDR3 DNA reads TGTGCCAGCTCACCGTCGGTCCATTCGAGCACTGAAGCTTTCTTT. V is TRBV18 and J is TRBJ1-1, with D unclear. CDR1 and CDR2 from the germline V gene are KGHSH and LQKENI. V was trimmed by 3 bases and J by 4 bases, leaving 15 bases between them. The CDR3 is 15 residues long.

This clone was seen once. This chain links TRBV7-2 with TRBJ1-5; TRBD1 is a possible D gene (5 bases). Per germline, CDR1 SGHTA and CDR2 FQGNSA. Trimming pared 1 base from V and 1 base from J, leaving 8 bases between. The CDR3 consists of 15 residues. CDR3 nucleotides: TGTGCCAGCAGCTTAGGACGACAGAGCAATCAGCCCCAGCATTTT. Translated: CASSLGRQSNQPQHF. Supplemented by reference TRBV7-2 and TRBJ1-5, the full variable domain reads GAGVSQSPSNKVTEKGKDVELRCDPISGHTALYWYRQSLGQGLEFLIYFQGNSAPDKSGLPSDRFSAERTGGSVSTLTIQRTQQEDSAVYLCASSLGRQSNQPQHFGDGTRLSIL.

The chain joins TRBV6-5 to TRBJ1-2, with a tentative D call TRBD1 (5 bases). Germline V gene data show CDR1 as MNHEY and CDR2 as SVGAGI. The CDR3 spans 14 residues. Trimming left V 2 bases short and J 7 bases short, with 14 bases between. CDR3 amino acids: CASSYRGAKGGYTF. The CDR3, as DNA: TGTGCCAGCAGTTACCGAGGGGCAAAGGGTGGCTACACCTTC.